The T cell receptor (beta chain) under discussion was sequenced for a study of T cells in tumors after PD-1 blockade. Study-level background: Excluded were patients with checkpoint blockade, immunosuppressants, or radiotherapy or other anti-cancer therapy within 4 weeks. Peripheral blood samples averaged approximately 35,000 unique clonotypes and 100,000 to 130,000 templates.

Assay used: immunoSEQ multiplex PCR; TCRdb lists only in-frame clones, some missing. The profile shows about 19,000 clones, 81% of them singletons. CDR3 length: 15 residues. The ends were cut back, 0 bases at V and 2 bases at J, with 11 bases in the middle. Looked up from germline, CDR1 is MNHNS and CDR2 is SASEGT. The sequencing here drew on PBMCs, taken after anti-PD-1 therapy. This TCR was sampled from a human donor with advanced basal cell or squamous cell carcinoma (not recorded which). This chain links TRBV6-1 with TRBJ2-7; possibly TRBD1 or TRBD2 for D (5 bases each). The CDR3 sequence: CASSEAEGPTYEQYF. CDR3 DNA: TGTGCCAGCAGTGAAGCTGAGGGGCCTACCTACGAGCAGTACTTC.